This entry is about one T cell receptor (beta chain). This receptor's antigen is unknown. No clone much larger than this one lies a single base away; base qualities are absent. This specimen belongs to a study of T cell clonotyping in hematopoietic cell transplantation (dated by TCRdb to the early 2020s). In the study overall: Recipient samples taken before transplant were collected after cytoreduction. The study collected over a hundred blood samples from 35 consecutive transplant recipients and their related donors. Recruitment of patients was conducted between late 2015 and January 2017, and follow-up was continued until late 2020 or death.

TCR beta CDR3 regions were amplified from genomic DNA with the immunoSEQ assay, a bias-controlled multiplex PCR using V- and J-specific primers. In a second PCR step, the CDR3 amplicons were tagged with a proprietary barcode plus Illumina adapter sequences. CDR3 libraries were sequenced on an Illumina MiSeq instrument. The paper's processing steps were these. Export and quality control were handled in immunoSEQ Analyzer 3.0, while downstream analyses relied on R Bioconductor and Immunarch. Only productive rearrangements in the normalized downsampled data set went into calculating the repertoire metrics. Pathologically expanded clonotypes were defined as those larger than 5 templates in the normalized cohort. Repertoire diversity was measured with the Inverse Simpson Index. The non-normalized data set was used for CMV-specificity analyses so that all clonotypes could be captured. This immuneACCESS table, as held by TCRdb, lists in-frame sequences with V and J called but not all clones. Of the missing ones, under half trace to an unresolved V gene in checked studies; the others have no known cause. V, J and clone size were drawn from that table, and D and trimming were deduced from the DNA. For this sample there are tens of thousands of clones; 85% to 90% appear just once. The ten most abundant clones make up under 6.5% of the sample.

The time point label here, explained by the study, means: recipient sample about 28 days before transplant, after cytoreduction. Recipient blood was collected about 28 days before transplant and at days 30, 100 and 180 after transplant. Nuclei Lysis Solution was used to extract genomic DNA from fresh or cryopreserved unfractionated peripheral blood mononuclear cells. From the cysteine through the phenylalanine, the CDR3 covers 14 amino acids. CDR3 DNA only is kept here, 42 bases in frame from base 1. Clipping removes 5 bases from V and 2 bases from J, with 1 as the unmatched junction base count. As encoded in the germline V gene, CDR1 is SGHVS while CDR2 is FQNEAQ. What the research found in general, with its limitations: After transplant, TCR diversity in recipients dropped, and pathologically expanded clonotypes climbed progressively between day 30 and day 180. The sample size was limited and the cells went unsorted, which meant the CD4 and CD8 repertoire contributions could not be told apart. Recipient repertoires showed only a small fraction of overlap with donor repertoires, and over 95% appeared de novo at the given depth. Broader posttransplant TCR repertoire diversity was predicted by donor and pretransplant recipient Inverse Simpson Index values.

The sequence joins TRBV7-8 to TRBJ1-3, with 9 central nucleotides matching TRBD1. The sequencing used peripheral blood mononuclear cells, collected before stem cell transplant. The receptor was isolated from a man aged 55 to 70 with biphenotypic leukemia. Some clones in this sample may be carry-over from other donors' samples. At the DNA level, the sequence is TGTGCCAGCAGCCGGACAGGGGCTGGAAACACCATATATTTT. Its translation is CASSRTGAGNTIYF.